A single sample is the source of the 18 T cell receptor beta chains below, sequenced in a study of blood T cell repertoires in COVID-19. Generated by immunoSEQ multiplex PCR, the TCRdb table keeps only in-frame clones and is missing some. The sample holds hundreds of thousands of clones, roughly 87% seen once. Sequencing input: peripheral blood. These receptors all stem from a woman aged 18-30 years who had recovered from COVID-19.

This clone was observed a handful of times. The chain is built from TRBV4-1 and TRBJ2-7; 10 nucleotides match TRBD1. Germline loops: CDR1 MGHRA, CDR2 YSYEKL. The trim removed 6 bases at V and 5 bases at J, leaving 7 bases unmatched. This CDR3 is built from 14 residues. This CDR3 reads CASSPGTGANEQYF. CDR3 nucleotides: TGCGCCAGCAGTCCCGGGACAGGGGCCAACGAGCAGTACTTC.

This chain links TRBV5-1 with TRBJ1-2, with TRBD1 matching over 10 bases. The germline CDR1 and CDR2 sequences are SGHRS and YFSETQ. V shed 1 base and J 4 bases; nucleotides not matched to a gene: 7. The CDR3 spans 16 residues. CDR3 nucleotides: TGCGCCAGCAGCTTGCCGGGACAGGGGAAGATCTATGGCTACACCTTC. Encoded protein: CASSLPGQGKIYGYTF.

The gene calls are TRBV25-1 and TRBJ2-2, with 7 bases identical to TRBD1. CDR1 and CDR2 (germline): MGHDK, SYGVNS. This CDR3 contains 13 residues. Germline trimming cut 3 bases from V and 6 bases from J; bases unmatched to any gene: 1. The CDR3 sequence is CASSDGQAGELFF. In DNA form, the CDR3 reads TGTGCCAGCAGTGATGGACAGGCCGGGGAGCTGTTTTTT.

The chain carries TRBV5-4 and TRBJ1-1, with D possibly matching TRBD1 (5 bases). CDR1 is SGHNT, CDR2 YYREEE, per germline (reference sequence). This CDR3 has 12 residues. The V and J ends lost 5 bases and 7 bases respectively, with 12 bases between them. The CDR3 DNA reads as TGTGCCAGCAGTATGGTTAGGGGTGAAGCTTTCTTT. This gives the protein CASSMVRGEAFF. Full variable domain (outside the CDR3, taken from reference TRBV5-4 and TRBJ1-1): ETGVTQSPTHLIKTRGQQVTLRCSSQSGHNTVSWYQQALGQGPQFIFQYYREEENGRGNFPPRFSGLQFPNYSSELNVNALELDDSALYLCASSMVRGEAFFGQGTRLTVV.

The chain links TRBV4-3 to TRBJ2-3, with 13 bases fitting TRBD2. The CDR3 has 17 amino acids. The V gene's germline CDR1 is LGHNA and CDR2 YSLEER. The J segment lost 0 bases and the V segment lost 6 bases, leaving 6 bases of the junction unmatched. CDR3 in DNA: TGCGCCAGCAGTGGACTAGCGGGAGAGCTGAGCACAGATACGCAGTATTTT. This sequence encodes CASSGLAGELSTDTQYF.

This sequence joins TRBV2 and TRBJ2-3, with 8 nucleotides matching TRBD2. With 6 bases clipped from V and 3 bases from J, the junction kept 8 bases outside the gene matches. This CDR3 is 15 amino acids long. The germline V gene has CDR1 SNHLY and CDR2 FYNNEI. CDR3 in DNA: TGTGCCAGCAGAAAGACAGCGGGAGTGACAGATACGCAGTATTTT. It encodes CASRKTAGVTDTQYF. Supplemented by reference TRBV2 and TRBJ2-3, the full variable domain reads EPEVTQTPSHQVTQMGQEVILRCVPISNHLYFYWYRQILGQKVEFLVSFYNNEISEKSEIFDDQFSVERPDGSNFTLKIRSTKLEDSAMYFCASRKTAGVTDTQYFGPGTRLTVL.

The count of this clone is one. The chain couples TRBV27 to TRBJ2-1; tentative D call: TRBD2 (6 bases). V dropped 0 bases and J dropped 1 base, with 13 bases sitting between them. The germline CDR1 and CDR2 sequences are MNHEY and SMNVEV (reference sequence). The CDR3 loop spans 17 amino acids. Written as DNA, the CDR3 is TGTGCCAGCAGTTTATCCCCAGCGGGCGAATCCTACAATGAGCAGTTCTTC. Translating it yields CASSLSPAGESYNEQFF.

This rearrangement joins TRBV7-9 to TRBJ2-7; TRBD2 matches at 14 bases. V gave up 6 bases and J gave up 8 bases; unmatched junction bases: 18. The CDR3 totals 18 residues. Germline CDR1 and CDR2: SEHNR and FQNEAQ (reference sequence). CDR3 region: CASSSGTSGRFGMNKQYF. The CDR3 nucleotides are TGTGCCAGCAGTTCCGGGACTAGCGGGAGATTCGGAATGAATAAGCAGTACTTC.

This chain uses TRBV5-6 with TRBJ2-2; weak D call: TRBD1 (6 bases). V lost 7 bases to trimming and J lost 7 bases, with 17 bases between them. Looked up from germline, CDR1 is SGHDT and CDR2 is YYEEEE. The CDR3 is 14 amino acids. This CDR3 is CASRYLGDNGELFF. CDR3 DNA: TGTGCCAGCCGGTATCTAGGGGACAACGGGGAGCTGTTTTTT.

V and J are TRBV29-1 and TRBJ1-1; the D is unclear. The CDR3 spans 12 residues. The ends were cut back, 3 bases at V and 5 bases at J, with 10 bases in the middle. Germline CDR1 reads SQVTM; CDR2 reads ANQGSEA. Here the CDR3 DNA reads TGCAGCGTTGACCCAGGTGAAACTGAAGCTTTCTTT. Protein: CSVDPGETEAFF.

The chain links TRBV30 to TRBJ2-3; perhaps TRBD2 as D (6 bases). The germline V and J ends were trimmed by 0 bases and 2 bases, with 12 bases remaining between them. This CDR3 has 15 residues. Per germline, CDR1 GTSNPN and CDR2 SVGIG (reference sequence). The CDR3 DNA is TGTGCCTGGAGTGTACTAGTAGCGGTCACAGATACGCAGTATTTT. Its protein is CAWSVLVAVTDTQYF.

This chain uses TRBV10-3 with TRBJ2-7; 7 nucleotides match TRBD1. Looked up from germline, CDR1 is ENHRY and CDR2 is SYGVKD. The CDR3 is made up of 13 amino acids. The junction had 4 bases not matched to a gene; V was cut back by 7 bases and J by 1 base. The CDR3 DNA reads TGTGCCATCAAAGGGACAGTTTCCTACGAGCAGTACTTC. Translating it yields CAIKGTVSYEQYF.

The genes are TRBV10-1 and TRBJ2-2; D is unresolved. Germline lookup yields CDR1 WNHNN and CDR2 SYGVQD (reference sequence). Trimming shortened V by 0 bases and J by 2 bases, and 7 bases separated the two germline ends. The CDR3 length is 15 residues. The CDR3 DNA sequence: TGCGCCAGCAGTGAGTCGGCAGGAAACACCGGGGAGCTGTTTTTT. It specifies CASSESAGNTGELFF.

This chain uses TRBV10-3 with TRBJ1-1; the D gene is possibly TRBD1 (6 bases). The ends were cut back, 1 base at V and 2 bases at J, with 8 bases in the middle. This CDR3 has 14 residues. Germline V gene sequence: CDR1 ENHRY, CDR2 SYGVKD. CDR3 loop: CAISEWDTNTEAFF. The CDR3 coding sequence is TGTGCCATCAGTGAGTGGGACACTAACACTGAAGCTTTCTTT.

The chain combines TRBV11-2 with TRBJ2-7, with a tentative D call TRBD2 (5 bases). The germline V gene has CDR1 SGHAT and CDR2 FQNNGV. Trimming removed 0 bases at V and 6 bases at J, with 12 bases between. The CDR3 totals 14 residues. Here the CDR3 DNA reads TGTGCCAGCAGCTTAGACCTAGGACTCCTCGAGCAGTACTTC. It is translated as CASSLDLGLLEQYF.

The rearrangement joins TRBV12-3 or TRBV12-4 to TRBJ2-5; D not resolved. The length of the CDR3 is 13 residues. Trimming cost V 2 bases and J 2 bases, with 6 bases left between them. This chain's CDR3 is CASSLSIQETQYF. In nucleotides, the CDR3 is TGTGCCAGCAGTTTATCAATTCAAGAGACCCAGTACTTC.

The chain uses TRBV19 and TRBJ1-5; 8 bases align to TRBD1. The CDR3 is 14 amino acids. CDR1 LNHDA and CDR2 SQIVND come from the germline V gene (reference sequence). V shed 5 bases, J shed 6 bases, and the junction held 6 bases outside the gene matches. CDR3 sequence reads: CASSADRVGQPQHF. The CDR3 bases are TGTGCCAGTAGTGCGGACAGGGTGGGTCAGCCCCAGCATTTT.

This chain connects TRBV29-1 to TRBJ2-7, with 12 bases aligning to TRBD1. CDR1 is SQVTM and CDR2 is ANQGSEA in the germline V gene. Trimming removed 4 bases from V and 4 bases from J; junction bases left unmatched: 8. There are 15 residues in the CDR3. The CDR3 is CSVGPGTGGRYEQYF. The CDR3 nucleotides are TGCAGCGTTGGCCCAGGGACAGGGGGCAGGTACGAGCAGTACTTC.